The sequence of this T cell receptor beta chain was determined in a study of blood T cell repertoires in COVID-19. Across the whole study: COVID-19 samples collected from the United States, Italy and Spain covered acute and convalescent phases.

CDR1 is SQVTM, CDR2 ANQGSEA, per germline. There are 13 residues in the CDR3. The V gene end was trimmed by 4 bases and the J gene end by 4 bases; junction bases not matched to a gene: 4. This table comes from immunoSEQ multiplex PCR, and its TCRdb copy is limited to in-frame clones, with some not included. The table records 130,000 or so clones, roughly 80% of them present only once. This clonotype was sampled from a man aged 50 to 60 with acute or convalescent COVID-19. The genes are TRBV29-1 and TRBJ2-5; 9 bases map to TRBD2. Input material: peripheral blood. The CDR3 region has the DNA TGCAGCGTTGTAGCGGGACTAGCAGAGACCCAGTACTTC. It is translated as CSVVAGLAETQYF.